This T cell receptor (beta chain) was identified during a study of blood T cell repertoires in COVID-19. About the study: Specimens from acute and convalescent COVID-19 originated in the United States, Italy and Spain.

Trimming shortened V by 3 bases and J by 0 bases, and 8 bases separated the two germline ends. The CDR3 spans 14 residues. Germline V gene sequence: CDR1 KGHSH, CDR2 LQKENI. Clones were read by immunoSEQ multiplex PCR, and TCRdb kept only the in-frame ones, dropping some. The data contain 88,000 or so clones, 85% of them seen just once; the ten biggest clones take up 3.8%. The chain recombines TRBV18 with TRBJ1-2; D gene ambiguous. The sample was peripheral blood. This TCR came from a man aged 55 to 69 with acute or convalescent COVID-19. CDR3 nucleotide sequence: TGTGCCAGCTCACCGGAGCGGACTAACTATGGCTACACCTTC. This gives the protein CASSPERTNYGYTF.